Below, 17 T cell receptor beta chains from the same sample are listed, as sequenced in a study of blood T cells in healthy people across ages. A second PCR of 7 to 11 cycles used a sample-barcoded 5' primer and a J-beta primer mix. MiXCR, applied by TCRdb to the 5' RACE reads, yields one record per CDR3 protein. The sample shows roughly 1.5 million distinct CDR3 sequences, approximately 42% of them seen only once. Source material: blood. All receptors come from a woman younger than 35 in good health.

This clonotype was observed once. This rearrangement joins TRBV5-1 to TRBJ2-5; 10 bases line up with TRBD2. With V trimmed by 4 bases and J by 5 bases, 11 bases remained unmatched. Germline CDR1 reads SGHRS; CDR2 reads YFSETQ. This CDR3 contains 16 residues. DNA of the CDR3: TGCGCCAGCAGCGGTATGACTAGCGGGTATGGGGAGACCCAGTACTTC. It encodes CASSGMTSGYGETQYF.

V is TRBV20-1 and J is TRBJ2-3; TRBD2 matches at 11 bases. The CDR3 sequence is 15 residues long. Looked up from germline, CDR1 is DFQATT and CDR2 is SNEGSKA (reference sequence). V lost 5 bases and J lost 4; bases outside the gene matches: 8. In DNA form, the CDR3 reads TGCAGTGCTCCCCGACGGACTAGCGGGTCAGATACGCAGTATTTT. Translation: CSAPRRTSGSDTQYF.

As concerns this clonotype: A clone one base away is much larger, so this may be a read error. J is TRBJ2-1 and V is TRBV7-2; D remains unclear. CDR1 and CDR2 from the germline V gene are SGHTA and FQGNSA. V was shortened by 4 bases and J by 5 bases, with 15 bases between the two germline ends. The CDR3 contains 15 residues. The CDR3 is CASSSVFGYHNEQFF. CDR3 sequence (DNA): TGTGCCAGCAGCTCTGTGTTTGGGTACCACAATGAGCAGTTCTTC. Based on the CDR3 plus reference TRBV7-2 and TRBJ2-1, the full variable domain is GAGVSQSPSNKVTEKGKDVELRCDPISGHTALYWYRQSLGQGLEFLIYFQGNSAPDKSGLPSDRFSAERTGGSVSTLTIQRTQQEDSAVYLCASSSVFGYHNEQFFGPGTRLTVL.

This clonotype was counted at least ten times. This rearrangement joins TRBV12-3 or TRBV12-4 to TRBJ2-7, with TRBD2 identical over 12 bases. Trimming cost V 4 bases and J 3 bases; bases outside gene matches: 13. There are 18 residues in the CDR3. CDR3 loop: CASSSAPGLAGIYYEQYF. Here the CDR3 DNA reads TGTGCCAGCAGTTCCGCCCCCGGACTAGCGGGAATCTACTACGAGCAGTACTTC.

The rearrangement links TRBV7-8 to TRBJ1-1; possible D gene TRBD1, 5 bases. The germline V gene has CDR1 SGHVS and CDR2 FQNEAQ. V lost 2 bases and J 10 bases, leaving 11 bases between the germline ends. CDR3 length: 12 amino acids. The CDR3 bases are TGTGCCAGCAGCTTATACGGGGCGGGAGCTTTCTTT. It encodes CASSLYGAGAFF.

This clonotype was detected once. The CDR3, as DNA: TGTGCCAGCAGCTGGCAAGGGACAGGGGCTAACTATGGCTACACCTTC. It translates to CASSWQGTGANYGYTF. The V gene is TRBV12-3 or TRBV12-4, the J gene TRBJ1-2, with 10 positions matching TRBD1. This CDR3 comprises 16 residues. J was trimmed by 0 bases and V by 6 bases; bases with no gene match: 7.

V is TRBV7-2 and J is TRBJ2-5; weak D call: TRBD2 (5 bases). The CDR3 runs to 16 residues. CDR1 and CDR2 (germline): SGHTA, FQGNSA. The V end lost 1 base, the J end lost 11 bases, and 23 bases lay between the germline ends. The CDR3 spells CASSLGPISGLNEQYF. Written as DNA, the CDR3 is TGTGCCAGCAGCTTAGGCCCTATAAGCGGTCTCAATGAGCAGTACTTC.

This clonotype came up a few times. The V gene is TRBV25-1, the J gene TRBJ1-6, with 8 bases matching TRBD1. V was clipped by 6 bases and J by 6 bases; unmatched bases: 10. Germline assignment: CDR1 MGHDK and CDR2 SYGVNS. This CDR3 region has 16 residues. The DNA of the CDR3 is TGTGCCAGCAGCGCCTACCGGGACAGGACTAATTCACCCCTCCACTTT. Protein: CASSAYRDRTNSPLHF.

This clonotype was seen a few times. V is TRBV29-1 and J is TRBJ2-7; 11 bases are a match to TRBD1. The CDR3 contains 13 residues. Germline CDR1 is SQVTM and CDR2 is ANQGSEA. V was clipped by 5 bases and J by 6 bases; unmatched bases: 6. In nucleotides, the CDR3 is TGCAGCGTTAAAGGACAGGGGGCACTCGAGCAGTACTTC. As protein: CSVKGQGALEQYF.

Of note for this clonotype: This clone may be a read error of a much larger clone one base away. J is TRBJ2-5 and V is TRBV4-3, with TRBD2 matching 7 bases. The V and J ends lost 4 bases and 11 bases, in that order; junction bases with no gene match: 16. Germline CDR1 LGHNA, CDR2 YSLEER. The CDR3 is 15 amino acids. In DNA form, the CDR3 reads TGCGCCAGCAGCCCCCGACTAGCAGACTACAATGAGCAGTACTTC. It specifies CASSPRLADYNEQYF.

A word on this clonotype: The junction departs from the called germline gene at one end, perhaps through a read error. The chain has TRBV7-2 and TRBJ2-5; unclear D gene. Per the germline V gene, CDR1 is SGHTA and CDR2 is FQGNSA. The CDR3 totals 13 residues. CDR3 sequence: CAGSFPLQETQYF. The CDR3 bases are TGTGCCGGCAGCTTTCCCCTACAAGAGACCCAGTACTTC. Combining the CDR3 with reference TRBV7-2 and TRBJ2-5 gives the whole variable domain GAGVSQSPSNKVTEKGKDVELRCDPISGHTALYWYRQSLGQGLEFLIYFQGNSAPDKSGLPSDRFSAERTGGSVSTLTIQRTQQEDSAVYLCAGSFPLQETQYFGPGTRLLVL.

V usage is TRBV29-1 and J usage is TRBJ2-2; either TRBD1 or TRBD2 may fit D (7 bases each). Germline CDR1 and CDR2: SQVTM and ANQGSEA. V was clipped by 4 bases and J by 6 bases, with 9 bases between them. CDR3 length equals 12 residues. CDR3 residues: CSVAGGAGELFF. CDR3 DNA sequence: TGCAGCGTTGCAGGGGGGGCCGGGGAGCTGTTTTTT.

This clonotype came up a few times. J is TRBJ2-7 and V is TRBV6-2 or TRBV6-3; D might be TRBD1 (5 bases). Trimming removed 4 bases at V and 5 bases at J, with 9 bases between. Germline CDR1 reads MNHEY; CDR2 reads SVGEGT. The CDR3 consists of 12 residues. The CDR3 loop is CASSSAGNEQYF. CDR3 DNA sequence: TGTGCCAGCAGTTCTGCAGGGAACGAGCAGTACTTC.

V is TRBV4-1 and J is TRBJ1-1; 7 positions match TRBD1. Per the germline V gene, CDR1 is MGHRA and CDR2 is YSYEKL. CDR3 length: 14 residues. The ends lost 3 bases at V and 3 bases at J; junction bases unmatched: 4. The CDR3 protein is CASSHNRGDTEAFF. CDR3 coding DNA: TGCGCCAGCAGCCATAACAGGGGTGACACTGAAGCTTTCTTT.

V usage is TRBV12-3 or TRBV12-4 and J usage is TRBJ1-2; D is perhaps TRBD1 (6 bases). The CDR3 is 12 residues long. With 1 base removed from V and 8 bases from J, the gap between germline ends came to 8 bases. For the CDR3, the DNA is TGTGCCAGCAGTTTAGAACAGGGAGGCTACACCTTC. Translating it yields CASSLEQGGYTF.

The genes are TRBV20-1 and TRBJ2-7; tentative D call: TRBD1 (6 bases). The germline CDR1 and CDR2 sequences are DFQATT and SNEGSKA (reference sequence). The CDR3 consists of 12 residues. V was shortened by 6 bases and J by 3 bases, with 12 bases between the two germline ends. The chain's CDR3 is CSATDRLYEQYF. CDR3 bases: TGCAGTGCAACAGACAGGCTCTACGAGCAGTACTTC.

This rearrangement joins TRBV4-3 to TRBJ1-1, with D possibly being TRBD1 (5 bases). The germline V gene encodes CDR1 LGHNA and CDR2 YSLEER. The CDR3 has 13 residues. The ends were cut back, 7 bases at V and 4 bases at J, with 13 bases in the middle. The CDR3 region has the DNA TGCGCCAGCAATCAGGGATTTGGCACTGAAGCTTTCTTT. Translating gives CASNQGFGTEAFF.